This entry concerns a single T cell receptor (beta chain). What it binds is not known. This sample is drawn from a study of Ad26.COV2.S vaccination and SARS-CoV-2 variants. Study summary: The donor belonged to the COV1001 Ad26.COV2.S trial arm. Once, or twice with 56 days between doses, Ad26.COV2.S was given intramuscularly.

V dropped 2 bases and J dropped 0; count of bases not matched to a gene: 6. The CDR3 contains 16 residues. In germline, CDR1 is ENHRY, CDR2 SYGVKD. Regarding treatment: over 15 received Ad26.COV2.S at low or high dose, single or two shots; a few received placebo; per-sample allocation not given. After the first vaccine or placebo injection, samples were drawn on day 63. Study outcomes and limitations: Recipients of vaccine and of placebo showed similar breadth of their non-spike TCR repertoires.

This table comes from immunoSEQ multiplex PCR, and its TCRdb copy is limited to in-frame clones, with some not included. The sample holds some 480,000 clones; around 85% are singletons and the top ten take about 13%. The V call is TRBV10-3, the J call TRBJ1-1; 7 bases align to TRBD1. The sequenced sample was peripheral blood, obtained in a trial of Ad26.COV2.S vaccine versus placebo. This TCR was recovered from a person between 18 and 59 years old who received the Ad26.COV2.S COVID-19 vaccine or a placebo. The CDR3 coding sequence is TGTGCCATCAGTGAGCGGGCAGGGGGGTTGAACACTGAAGCTTTCTTT. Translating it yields CAISERAGGLNTEAFF.